This T cell receptor (beta chain) was captured by sequencing in a study of control samples from healthy donors and cancer patients. The CDR3 length is 16 residues. In germline, CDR1 is SGHAT, CDR2 FQNNGV. Trimming stripped 2 bases from V and 4 bases from J, with 14 bases between. Only in-frame clones appear in the TCRdb table, and some are missing; sequencing was by immunoSEQ multiplex PCR. The repertoire holds about 140,000 clones, more than 90% seen once, with about 11% in the top ten. This chain joins TRBV11-2 and TRBJ2-2; perhaps TRBD2 as D (5 bases). Sequencing used blood. The clonotype was recovered from a man under 40 in good health. As DNA, the CDR3 is TGTGCCAGCAGCTTATCCGGGGTTGGTATCACCGGGGAGCTGTTTTTT. Its translation: CASSLSGVGITGELFF.